This TCR beta chain was sequenced for a study of cytomegalovirus exposure and HLA in healthy donors. For the study at large: Previous work identified around 120 million unique TCR beta sequences from 150 million to 200 million T cells. The study, taken as a whole, reports: As a later analysis showed, a missense DCLRE1C variant was linked to trimming of TCR beta V- and J-genes.

Germline assignment: CDR1 LNHDA and CDR2 SQIVND (reference sequence). The CDR3 is 15 residues long. After removal of 6 bases from V and 4 bases from J, the junction contained 11 bases not matched to a gene. This clone was seen just once. Its antigen is as yet unknown. The donors comprised healthy bone marrow donors. PCR primers comprised 60 Vbeta and 13 Jbeta primers. This table comes from immunoSEQ multiplex PCR, and its TCRdb copy is limited to in-frame clones, with some not included. This sample has some 65,000 clones; less than 70% occur once, and the top ten carry 2.8%. V usage is TRBV19 and J usage is TRBJ1-2; 7 bases fit TRBD1. The source is a man under 40 in good health and CMV-seronegative. Specimen: PBMCs. CDR3 DNA: TGTGCCAGTAGATACCGGGACAGCGAGGCCTATGGCTACACCTTC. As protein: CASRYRDSEAYGYTF.